This T cell receptor beta chain comes out of a study of regulatory dendritic cells for organ transplantation. FACS sorted CD4+ or CD8+ T cells into CD45RA+ naive and CD45RO+ memory. With 0 bases clipped from V and 3 bases from J, the junction kept 1 base outside the gene matches. Germline loops: CDR1 SGHTA, CDR2 FQGNSA. CDR3 length: 14 residues. Here immunoSEQ multiplex PCR was the method, and the copy in TCRdb shows in-frame clones only, minus some. The sample shows tens of thousands of clones, less than 85% of them seen only once. In regard to this clone: Its antigen is not identified.

Study-level results: Memory T cells were less diverse than naive, with memory CD8+ most oligoclonal. The authors noted considerable between-person heterogeneity in alloreactive memory CD8+ cells.

The sequencing sample was made of naive CD8+ T cells from blood. Described subset: CD45RA+ naive T cells. This sequence originates from a human donor in good health. The genes are TRBV7-2 and TRBJ2-7, with 8 positions matching TRBD1. The CDR3 is CASSLAGQVYEQYF. CDR3 bases: TGTGCCAGCAGCTTAGCGGGACAGGTCTACGAGCAGTACTTC.